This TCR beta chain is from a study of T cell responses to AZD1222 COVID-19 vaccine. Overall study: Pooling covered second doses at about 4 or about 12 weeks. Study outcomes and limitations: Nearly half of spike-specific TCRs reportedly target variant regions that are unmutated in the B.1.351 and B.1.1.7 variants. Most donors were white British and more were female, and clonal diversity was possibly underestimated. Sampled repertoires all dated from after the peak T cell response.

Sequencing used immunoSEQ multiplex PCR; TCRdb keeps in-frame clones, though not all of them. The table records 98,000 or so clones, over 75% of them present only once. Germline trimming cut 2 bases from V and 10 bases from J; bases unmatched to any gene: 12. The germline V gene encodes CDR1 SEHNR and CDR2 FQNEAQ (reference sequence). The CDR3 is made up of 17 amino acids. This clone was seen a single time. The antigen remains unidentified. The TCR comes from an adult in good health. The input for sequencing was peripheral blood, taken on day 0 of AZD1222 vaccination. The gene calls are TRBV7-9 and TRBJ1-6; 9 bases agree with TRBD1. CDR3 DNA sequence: TGTGCCAGCAGCTTACGTGAAGGACAGGGGTTTGGGTCACCCCTCCACTTT. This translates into CASSLREGQGFGSPLHF.